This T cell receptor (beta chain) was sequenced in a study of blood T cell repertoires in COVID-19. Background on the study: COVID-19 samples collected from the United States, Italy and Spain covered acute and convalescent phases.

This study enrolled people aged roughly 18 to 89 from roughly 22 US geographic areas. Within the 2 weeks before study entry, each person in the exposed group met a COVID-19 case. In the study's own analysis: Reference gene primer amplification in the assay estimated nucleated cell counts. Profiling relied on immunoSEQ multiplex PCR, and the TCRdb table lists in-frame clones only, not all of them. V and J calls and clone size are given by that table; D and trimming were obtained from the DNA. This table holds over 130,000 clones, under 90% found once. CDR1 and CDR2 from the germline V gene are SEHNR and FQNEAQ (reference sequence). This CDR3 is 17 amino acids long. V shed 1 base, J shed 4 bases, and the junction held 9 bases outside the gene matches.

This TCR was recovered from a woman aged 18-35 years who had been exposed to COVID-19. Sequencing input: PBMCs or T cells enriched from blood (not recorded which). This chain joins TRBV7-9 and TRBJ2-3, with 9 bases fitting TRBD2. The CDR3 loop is CASSLVWASGISDTQYF. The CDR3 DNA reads TGTGCCAGCAGCTTAGTTTGGGCTAGCGGGATTTCAGATACGCAGTATTTT. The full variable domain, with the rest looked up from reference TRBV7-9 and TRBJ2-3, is DTGVSQNPRHKITKRGQNVTFRCDPISEHNRLYWYRQTLGQGPEFLTYFQNEAQLEKSRLLSDRFSAERPKGSFSTLEIQRTEQGDSAMYLCASSLVWASGISDTQYFGPGTRLTVL.